This TCR beta chain comes out of a study of CD8 T cells in Susac syndrome. Study-wide points: It was acknowledged by the study that relatively few individuals were included in its TCR sequencing and HLA analysis.

Random hexamers served to reverse transcribe roughly 0.5 to 1 ug RNA. Amplification of the TCR beta CDR3 was carried out by immunoSEQ multiplex PCR, which spanned a total of 54 Vbeta and 13 Jbeta segments. TCRdb independently ran MiXCR on the immunoSEQ multiplex PCR reads; one entry per CDR3 protein. The sample has roughly 89,000 distinct CDR3 sequences, 90% to 97% seen once; the top ten hold around 0.62%. Germline assignment: CDR1 SGHTA and CDR2 FQGNSA. The V gene lost 0 bases and the J gene lost 7 bases, with 10 bases spanning the gap. This CDR3 contains 14 residues. About this clonotype: Its antigen remains unknown.

Sequencing of TCR beta was carried out in blood CD8+ and CD4+ T cells. Purification of the CD8+ and CD4+ T cells relied on negative isolation, and TEMRA cells underwent FACS enrichment. This rearrangement joins TRBV7-2 to TRBJ2-1, with D perhaps matching TRBD2 (6 bases). This TCR was recovered from a human donor with Susac syndrome. Material for sequencing was CD8+ T cells from PBMCs. The chain's CDR3 is CASSLAGGSNEQFF. For the CDR3, the DNA is TGTGCCAGCAGCTTAGCGGGGGGTAGTAATGAGCAGTTCTTC.